These 20 T cell receptor beta chains came from one sample sequenced in a study of human T cells and chemical hapten exposure (dated by TCRdb to about 2021). Taken with the paper, the label for time point translates to: patch test 1, 2 weeks after DPC sensitization. In light of the paper, this sample's treatment or condition label describes: therapeutic diphenylcyclopropenone sensitization with weekly scalp DPC. Libraries were constructed by RACE. Sequencing used a NextSeq 500. TCRdb passed the public sequencing reads through fastp at Q25 and MiXCR, retaining productive beta sequences. Rows merge per CDR3 protein into single entries with the most common DNA and genes. The table for this sample lists 150,000 to 200,000 distinct CDR3 sequences; more than 14% of them were counted only once. The ten largest clones take up about 1.7% of the sample. The sequences come from whole blood, collected in connection with sensitization to the hapten diphenylcyclopropenone (DPC). These receptors all stem from a woman aged 25 to 39 with alopecia areata. Some clones in this sample may be carry-over from other donors' samples.

The J gene is TRBJ1-6, the V gene TRBV14; the D gene is possibly TRBD1 (6 bases). Per germline, CDR1 SGHDN and CDR2 FVKESK. The CDR3 loop spans 15 amino acids. Trimming left V 0 bases short and J 9 bases short, with 12 bases between. The CDR3 loop is CASSQDGGFFSPLHF. The DNA for the CDR3 is TGTGCCAGCAGCCAAGACGGGGGCTTTTTTTCACCCCTCCACTTT. Combining the CDR3 with reference TRBV14 and TRBJ1-6 gives the whole variable domain EAGVTQFPSHSVIEKGQTVTLRCDPISGHDNLYWYRRVMGKEIKFLLHFVKESKQDESGMPNNRFLAERTGGTYSTLKVQPAELEDSGVYFCASSQDGGFFSPLHFGNGTRLTVT.

This clonotype was picked up many times. This chain links TRBV6-6 with TRBJ2-7; 7 bases are shared with TRBD2. The V gene's germline CDR1 is MNHNY and CDR2 SVGAGI (reference sequence). Trimming removed 6 bases from V and 3 bases from J; junction bases left unmatched: 2. This CDR3 is 12 amino acids long. The DNA for the CDR3 is TGTGCCAGCAGAAGGGAGGGCTACGAGCAGTACTTC. It specifies CASRREGYEQYF.

This clonotype was recorded a few times. The rearrangement joins TRBV5-1 to TRBJ1-6; D remains unclear. Germline V gene lookup returns CDR1 SGHRS and CDR2 YFSETQ. The germline V and J ends were trimmed by 2 bases and 8 bases, with 17 bases remaining between them. The CDR3 runs to 16 residues. CDR3 sequence (DNA): TGCGCCAGCAGCTTTGCCTCACTTCAGCGAGATTCACCCCTCCACTTT. This encodes CASSFASLQRDSPLHF.

This chain uses TRBV30 with TRBJ1-2; D might be TRBD1 (5 bases). CDR3 length: 11 residues. Germline-derived CDR1 and CDR2 are GTSNPN and SVGIG (reference sequence). The ends were cut back, 5 bases at V and 4 bases at J, with 8 bases in the middle. CDR3: CAWFGGYGYTF. CDR3 coding DNA: TGTGCCTGGTTTGGGGGCTATGGCTACACCTTC.

This clonotype was counted between two and nine times. The gene calls are TRBV6-6 and TRBJ1-2; perhaps TRBD1 as D (5 bases). V lost 2 bases, J lost 8 bases, and 9 bases lay in between. The CDR3 length is 12 residues. CDR1 is MNHNY and CDR2 is SVGAGI in the germline V gene (reference sequence). The DNA of the CDR3 is TGTGCCAGCAGTTACAGGGACGGGGGCTACACCTTC. Protein product: CASSYRDGGYTF.

V usage is TRBV7-2 and J usage is TRBJ2-7, with 7 bases identical to TRBD1. The V and J ends lost 8 bases and 0 bases, in that order; junction bases with no gene match: 1. CDR3 size: 12 residues. Germline V CDR1 and CDR2: SGHTA, FQGNSA. DNA for the CDR3: TGTGCCAGCGGGGACAGCTCCTACGAGCAGTACTTC. This codes for CASGDSSYEQYF.

Only a few counts were recorded for this clonotype. V gene TRBV19 combines with J gene TRBJ2-1, with no clear D. The V end lost 0 bases, the J end lost 2 bases, and 11 bases lay between the germline ends. The CDR3 loop spans 16 amino acids. Germline loops: CDR1 LNHDA, CDR2 SQIVND (reference sequence). This CDR3 reads CASSIDPGQPYNEQFF. The CDR3 DNA reads as TGTGCCAGTAGTATAGATCCCGGGCAGCCCTACAATGAGCAGTTCTTC.

The chain carries TRBV20-1 and TRBJ1-4; D is possibly TRBD1 (5 bases). V was pared by 7 bases and J by 8 bases, with 11 bases between. This CDR3 contains 11 residues. The germline gives CDR1 DFQATT, CDR2 SNEGSKA (reference sequence). Here the CDR3 DNA reads TGCAGTGTCCCAGGGAAGGAAAAACTGTTTTTT. Translation: CSVPGKEKLFF.

J is TRBJ1-6 and V is TRBV28; a possible D gene is TRBD1 (5 bases). Trimming stripped 8 bases from V and 6 bases from J, with 14 bases between. Germline loops: CDR1 MDHEN, CDR2 SYDVKM. The CDR3 runs 14 residues. This CDR3 reads CASVVGGINSPLHF. CDR3 coding DNA: TGTGCCAGCGTGGTCGGGGGGATTAATTCACCCCTCCACTTT.

The J gene is TRBJ2-5, the V gene TRBV15; D may be TRBD2 (6 bases). The ends were cut back, 0 bases at V and 2 bases at J, with 10 bases in the middle. Germline V lookup: CDR1 LNHNV, CDR2 YYDKDF (reference sequence). The CDR3 length is 15 residues. The CDR3 here is CATSRDLALQETQYF. The CDR3, as DNA: TGTGCCACCAGCAGAGATCTAGCGCTACAAGAGACCCAGTACTTC.

In its sample, this clonotype was seen a few times. This chain connects TRBV18 to TRBJ1-1, with D maybe TRBD1 (5 bases). Germline-derived CDR1 and CDR2 are KGHSH and LQKENI. The V end lost 3 bases, the J end lost 3 bases, and 17 bases lay between the germline ends. The CDR3 is made up of 16 amino acids. The CDR3 DNA follows: TGTGCCAGCTCACCGGACCTTCGCAGAGGGGACACTGAAGCTTTCTTT. Amino acid sequence: CASSPDLRRGDTEAFF.

V is TRBV20-1 and J is TRBJ2-1; no clear D. V was clipped by 7 bases and J by 0 bases, with 19 bases between them. Germline V CDR1 and CDR2: DFQATT, SNEGSKA (reference sequence). The CDR3 spans 16 residues. The CDR3 region has the DNA TGCAGTGTTCCATTACAATTCCCTAGCTCCTACAATGAGCAGTTCTTC. Residues: CSVPLQFPSSYNEQFF.

This clonotype was seen a few times. This rearrangement joins TRBV29-1 to TRBJ1-4; tentative D call: TRBD1 (5 bases). Trimming took off 2 bases at V and 8 bases at J, with 12 bases between the two ends. The CDR3 contains 13 residues. Germline V lookup: CDR1 SQVTM, CDR2 ANQGSEA. CDR3 residues: CSVESQGREKLFF. CDR3 in DNA: TGCAGCGTTGAATCCCAGGGCAGGGAAAAACTGTTTTTT.

This chain links TRBV10-3 with TRBJ2-3; 8 positions match TRBD2. Germline loops: CDR1 ENHRY, CDR2 SYGVKD. The CDR3 has 16 amino acids. J lost 1 base, V lost 8 bases, and 11 bases had no gene match. The CDR3 DNA reads TGTGCCATCTCCGAAAGAGCGGGAGTCGGCACAGATACGCAGTATTTT. Amino acid sequence: CAISERAGVGTDTQYF.

This clonotype was picked up many times. V usage is TRBV6-5 and J usage is TRBJ2-7; no reliable D call. V was trimmed by 6 bases and J by 4 bases, leaving 13 bases between them. Germline lookup yields CDR1 MNHEY and CDR2 SVGAGI. This CDR3 has 13 residues. Here the CDR3 reads CASRRSREYEQYF. CDR3 coding DNA: TGTGCCAGCAGAAGGAGCAGAGAGTACGAGCAGTACTTC.

This clonotype has only a few counts. The chain links TRBV7-2 to TRBJ1-1; D unclear. V lost 2 bases and J 5 bases, leaving 6 bases between the germline ends. Germline values: CDR1 SGHTA, CDR2 FQGNSA. CDR3 length equals 12 residues. The CDR3 sequence: CASSLLGTEAFF. CDR3 nucleotides: TGTGCCAGCAGCTTATTGGGGACTGAAGCTTTCTTT.

The CDR3 nucleotides are TGTGCCAGCAGTTCGTATACCGACAGGGTCTACGAGCAGTACTTC. Amino acids: CASSSYTDRVYEQYF. The rearrangement links TRBV28 to TRBJ2-7, with 7 positions matching TRBD1. Germline CDR1 MDHEN, CDR2 SYDVKM. Trimming took 4 bases from V and 3 from J; bases not matched to a gene: 9. The CDR3 has 15 residues.

The chain is built from TRBV12-3 or TRBV12-4 and TRBJ2-1; possibly TRBD1 or TRBD2 for D (5 bases each). CDR3 length equals 13 residues. V was cut by 6 bases and J by 6 bases, with 12 bases left in between. The chain's CDR3 is CASRDGDGNEQFF. The CDR3 DNA reads as TGTGCCAGCAGGGATGGGGACGGCAATGAGCAGTTCTTC.

The genes are TRBV20-1 and TRBJ2-3, with TRBD2 matching over 11 bases. V was pared by 2 bases and J by 2 bases, with 9 bases of the junction left unmatched. The CDR3 loop spans 17 amino acids. CDR1 and CDR2 (germline): DFQATT, SNEGSKA (reference sequence). CDR3 region: CSARRLAGGFDTDTQYF. The CDR3 DNA sequence: TGCAGTGCTAGACGGCTAGCGGGGGGCTTCGACACAGATACGCAGTATTTT.

This clonotype appeared a few times. The chain joins TRBV2 to TRBJ2-1; 8 bases line up with TRBD1. The CDR3 runs to 13 residues. V dropped 7 bases and J dropped 5; count of bases not matched to a gene: 4. Germline V gene sequence: CDR1 SNHLY, CDR2 FYNNEI. The CDR3: CASTRDRNNEQFF. The CDR3 DNA is TGTGCCAGCACCCGGGACAGGAACAATGAGCAGTTCTTC.